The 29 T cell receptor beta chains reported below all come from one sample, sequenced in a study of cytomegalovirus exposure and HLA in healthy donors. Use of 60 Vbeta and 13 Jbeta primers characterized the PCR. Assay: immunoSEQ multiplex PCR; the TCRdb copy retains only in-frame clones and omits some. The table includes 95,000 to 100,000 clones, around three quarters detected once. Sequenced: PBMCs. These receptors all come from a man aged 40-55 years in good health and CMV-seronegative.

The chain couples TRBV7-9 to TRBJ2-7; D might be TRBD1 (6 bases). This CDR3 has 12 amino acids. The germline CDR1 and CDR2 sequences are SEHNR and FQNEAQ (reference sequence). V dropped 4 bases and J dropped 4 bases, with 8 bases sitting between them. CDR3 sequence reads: CASSSRGYEQYV. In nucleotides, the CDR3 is TGTGCCAGCAGCTCCAGGGGATACGAGCAGTACGTC.

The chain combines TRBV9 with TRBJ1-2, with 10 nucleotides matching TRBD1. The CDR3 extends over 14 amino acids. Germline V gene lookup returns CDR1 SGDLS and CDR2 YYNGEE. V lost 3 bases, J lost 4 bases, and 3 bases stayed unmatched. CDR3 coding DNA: TGTGCCAGCAGCGCGGGACAGGGGACCTATGGCTACACCTTC. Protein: CASSAGQGTYGYTF.

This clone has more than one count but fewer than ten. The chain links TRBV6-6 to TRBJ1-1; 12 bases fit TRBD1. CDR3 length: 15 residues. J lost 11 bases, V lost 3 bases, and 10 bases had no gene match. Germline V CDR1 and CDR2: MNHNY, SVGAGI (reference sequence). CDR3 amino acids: CASSYSPGQGAPAFF. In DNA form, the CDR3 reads TGTGCCAGCAGTTATTCTCCGGGACAGGGGGCGCCGGCTTTCTTT.

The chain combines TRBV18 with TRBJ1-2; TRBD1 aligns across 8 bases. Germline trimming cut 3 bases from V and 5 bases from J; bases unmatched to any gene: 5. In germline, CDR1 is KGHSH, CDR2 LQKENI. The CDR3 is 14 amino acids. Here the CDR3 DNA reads TGTGCCAGCTCACCGATCGACAGGGGATATGGCTACACCTTC. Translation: CASSPIDRGYGYTF.

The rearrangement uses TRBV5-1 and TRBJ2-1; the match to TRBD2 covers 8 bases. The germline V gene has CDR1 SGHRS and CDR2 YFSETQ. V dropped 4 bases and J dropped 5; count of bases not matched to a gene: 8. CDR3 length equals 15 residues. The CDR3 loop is CASSPAGATDNEQFF. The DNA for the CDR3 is TGCGCCAGCAGCCCAGCGGGGGCTACCGACAATGAGCAGTTCTTC. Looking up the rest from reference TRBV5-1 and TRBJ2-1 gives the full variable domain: KAGVTQTPRYLIKTRGQQVTLSCSPISGHRSVSWYQQTPGQGLQFLFEYFSETQRNKGNFPGRFSGRQFSNSRSEMNVSTLELGDSALYLCASSPAGATDNEQFFGPGTRLTVL.

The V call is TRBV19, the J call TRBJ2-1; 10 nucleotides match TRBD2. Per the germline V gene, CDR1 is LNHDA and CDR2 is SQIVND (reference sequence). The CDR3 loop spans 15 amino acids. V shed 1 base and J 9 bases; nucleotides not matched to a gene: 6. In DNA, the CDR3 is TGTGCCAGTAGTATAGTCCTAGCGGGGGCCTCTGAGCAGTTCTTC. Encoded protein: CASSIVLAGASEQFF. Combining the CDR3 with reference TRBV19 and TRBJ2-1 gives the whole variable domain DGGITQSPKYLFRKEGQNVTLSCEQNLNHDAMYWYRQDPGQGLRLIYYSQIVNDFQKGDIAEGYSVSREKKESFPLTVTSAQKNPTAFYLCASSIVLAGASEQFFGPGTRLTVL.

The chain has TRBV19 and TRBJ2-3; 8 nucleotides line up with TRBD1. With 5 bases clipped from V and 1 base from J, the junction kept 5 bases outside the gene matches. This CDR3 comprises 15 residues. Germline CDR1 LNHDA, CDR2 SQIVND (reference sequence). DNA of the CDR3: TGTGCCAGTAGTGAGACAGGGGTAGGCACAGATACGCAGTATTTT. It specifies CASSETGVGTDTQYF.

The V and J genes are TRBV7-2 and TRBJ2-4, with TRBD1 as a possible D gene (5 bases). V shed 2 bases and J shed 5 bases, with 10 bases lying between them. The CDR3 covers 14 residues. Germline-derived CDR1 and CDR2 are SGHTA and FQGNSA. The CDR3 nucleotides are TGTGCCAGCAGCTTAACAGGCGGCGAAAACATTCAGTACTTC. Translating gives CASSLTGGENIQYF. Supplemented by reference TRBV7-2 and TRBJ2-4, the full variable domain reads GAGVSQSPSNKVTEKGKDVELRCDPISGHTALYWYRQSLGQGLEFLIYFQGNSAPDKSGLPSDRFSAERTGGSVSTLTIQRTQQEDSAVYLCASSLTGGENIQYFGAGTRLSVL.

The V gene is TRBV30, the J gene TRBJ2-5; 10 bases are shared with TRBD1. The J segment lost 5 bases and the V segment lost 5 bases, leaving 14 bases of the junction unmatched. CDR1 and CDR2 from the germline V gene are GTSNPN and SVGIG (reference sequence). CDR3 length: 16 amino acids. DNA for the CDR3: TGTGCCTGGGGCGGTCCCGGGACAGGGGAGTTTGAGACCCAGTACTTC. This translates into CAWGGPGTGEFETQYF.

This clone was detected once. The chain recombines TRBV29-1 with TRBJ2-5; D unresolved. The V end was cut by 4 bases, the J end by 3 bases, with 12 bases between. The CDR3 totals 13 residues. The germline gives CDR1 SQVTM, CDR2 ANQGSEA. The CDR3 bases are TGCAGCGTTGTTTCCTCACTTGAAGAGACCCAGTACTTC. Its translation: CSVVSSLEETQYF.

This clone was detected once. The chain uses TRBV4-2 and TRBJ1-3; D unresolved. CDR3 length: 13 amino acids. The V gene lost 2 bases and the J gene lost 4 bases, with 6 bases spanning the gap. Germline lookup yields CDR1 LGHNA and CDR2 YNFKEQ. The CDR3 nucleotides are TGTGCCAGCAGCCAACCGGGGGGAAACACCATATATTTT. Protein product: CASSQPGGNTIYF.

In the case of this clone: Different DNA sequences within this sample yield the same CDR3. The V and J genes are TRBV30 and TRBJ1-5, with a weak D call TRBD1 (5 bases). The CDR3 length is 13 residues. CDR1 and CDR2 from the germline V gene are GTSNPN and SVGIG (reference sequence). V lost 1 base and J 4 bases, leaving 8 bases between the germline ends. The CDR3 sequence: CAWSGEGNQPQHF. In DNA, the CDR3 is TGTGCCTGGAGTGGGGAGGGGAATCAGCCCCAGCATTTT.

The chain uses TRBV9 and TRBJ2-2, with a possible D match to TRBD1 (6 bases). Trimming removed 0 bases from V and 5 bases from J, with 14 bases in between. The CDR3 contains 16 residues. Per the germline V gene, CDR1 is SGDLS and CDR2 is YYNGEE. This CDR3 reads CASSVGLRGRTGELFF. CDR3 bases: TGTGCCAGCAGCGTAGGCCTCAGGGGCAGGACCGGGGAGCTGTTTTTT.

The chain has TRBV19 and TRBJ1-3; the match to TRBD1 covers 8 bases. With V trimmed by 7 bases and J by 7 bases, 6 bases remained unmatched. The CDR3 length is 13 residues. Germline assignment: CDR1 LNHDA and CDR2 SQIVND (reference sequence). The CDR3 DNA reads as TGTGCCAGTAAGGACAGGGCTGCGAACACCATATATTTT. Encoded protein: CASKDRAANTIYF.

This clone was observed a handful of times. DNA of the CDR3: TGTGCCAGCAGCGTAAGGGCTAGCGGGGGCGGGGAGCAGTTCTTC. Protein product: CASSVRASGGGEQFF. V is TRBV9 and J is TRBJ2-1; TRBD2 matches 10 bases. Germline V gives CDR1 SGDLS, CDR2 YYNGEE. There are 15 residues in the CDR3. With V trimmed by 1 base and J by 10 bases, 8 bases remained unmatched.

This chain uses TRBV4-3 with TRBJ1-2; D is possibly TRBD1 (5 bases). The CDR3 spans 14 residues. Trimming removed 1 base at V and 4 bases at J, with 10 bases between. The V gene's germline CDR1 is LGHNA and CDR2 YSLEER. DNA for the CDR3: TGCGCCAGCAGCCAAGCAGGGTTCGTCTATGGCTACACCTTC. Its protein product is CASSQAGFVYGYTF.

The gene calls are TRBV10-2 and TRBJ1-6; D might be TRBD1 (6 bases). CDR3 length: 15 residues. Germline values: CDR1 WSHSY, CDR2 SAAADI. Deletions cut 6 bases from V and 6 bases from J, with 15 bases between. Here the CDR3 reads CASSHLQGANSPLHF. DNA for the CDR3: TGCGCCAGCAGCCACCTACAGGGTGCTAATTCACCCCTCCACTTT.

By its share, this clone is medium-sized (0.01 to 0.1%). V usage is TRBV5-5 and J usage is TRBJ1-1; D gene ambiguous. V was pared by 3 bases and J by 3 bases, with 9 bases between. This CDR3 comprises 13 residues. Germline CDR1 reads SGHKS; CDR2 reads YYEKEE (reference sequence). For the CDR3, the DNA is TGTGCCAGCAGCTGGGTCCGGGACACTGAAGCTTTCTTT. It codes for CASSWVRDTEAFF. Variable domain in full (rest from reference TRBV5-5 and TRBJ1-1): DAGVTQSPTHLIKTRGQQVTLRCSPISGHKSVSWYQQVLGQGPQFIFQYYEKEERGRGNFPDRFSARQFPNYSSELNVNALLLGDSALYLCASSWVRDTEAFFGQGTRLTVV.

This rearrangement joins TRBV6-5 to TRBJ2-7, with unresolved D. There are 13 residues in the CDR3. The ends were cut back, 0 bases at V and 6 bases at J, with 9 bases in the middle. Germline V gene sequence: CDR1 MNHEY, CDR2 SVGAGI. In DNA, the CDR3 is TGTGCCAGCAGTTACTCGAAGGCTAGCGAGCAGTACGTC. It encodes CASSYSKASEQYV.

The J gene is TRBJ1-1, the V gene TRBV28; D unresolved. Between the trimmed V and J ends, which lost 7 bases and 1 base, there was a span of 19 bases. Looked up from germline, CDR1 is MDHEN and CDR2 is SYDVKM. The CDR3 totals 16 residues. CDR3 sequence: CASTHGGPSGNTEAFF. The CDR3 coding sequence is TGTGCCAGCACCCACGGCGGGCCTAGCGGGAACACTGAAGCTTTCTTT.

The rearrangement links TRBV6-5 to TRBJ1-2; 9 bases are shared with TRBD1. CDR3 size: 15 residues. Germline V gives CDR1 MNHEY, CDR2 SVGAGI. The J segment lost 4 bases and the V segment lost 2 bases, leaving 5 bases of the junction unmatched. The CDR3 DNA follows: TGTGCCAGCAGTTACAGGGGACAGGGAGTCTATGGCTACACCTTC. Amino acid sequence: CASSYRGQGVYGYTF.

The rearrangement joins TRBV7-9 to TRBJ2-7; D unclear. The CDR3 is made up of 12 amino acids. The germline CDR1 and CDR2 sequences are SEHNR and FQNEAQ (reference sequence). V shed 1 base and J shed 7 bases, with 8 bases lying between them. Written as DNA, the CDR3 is TGTGCCAGCAGCTTAGTATCGAGGGAGCAGTACGTC. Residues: CASSLVSREQYV.

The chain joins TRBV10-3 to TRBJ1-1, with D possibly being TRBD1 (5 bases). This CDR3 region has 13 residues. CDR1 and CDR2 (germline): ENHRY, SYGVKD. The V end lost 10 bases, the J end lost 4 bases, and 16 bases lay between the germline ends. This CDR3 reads CATVDTGGTEAFF. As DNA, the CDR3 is TGTGCCACCGTGGACACGGGCGGCACTGAAGCTTTCTTT.

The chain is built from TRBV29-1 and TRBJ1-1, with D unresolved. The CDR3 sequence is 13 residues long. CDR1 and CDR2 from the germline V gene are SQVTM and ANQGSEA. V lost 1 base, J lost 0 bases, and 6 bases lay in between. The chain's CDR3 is CSVEGQMNTEAFF. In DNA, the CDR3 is TGCAGCGTTGAAGGGCAGATGAACACTGAAGCTTTCTTT.

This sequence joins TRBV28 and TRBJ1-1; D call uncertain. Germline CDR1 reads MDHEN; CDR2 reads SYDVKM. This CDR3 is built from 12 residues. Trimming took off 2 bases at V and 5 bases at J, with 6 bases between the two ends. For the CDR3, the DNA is TGTGCCAGCAGTTTAGCAGTGACTGAAGCTTTCTTT. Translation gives CASSLAVTEAFF.

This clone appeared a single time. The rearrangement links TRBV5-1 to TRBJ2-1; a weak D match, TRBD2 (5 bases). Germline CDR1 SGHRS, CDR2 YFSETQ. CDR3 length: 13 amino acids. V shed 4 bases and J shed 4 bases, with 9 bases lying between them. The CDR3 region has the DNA TGCGCCAGCAGCCCCGAGGGTTACAATGAGCAGTTCTTC. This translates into CASSPEGYNEQFF. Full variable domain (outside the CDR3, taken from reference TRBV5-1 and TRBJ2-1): KAGVTQTPRYLIKTRGQQVTLSCSPISGHRSVSWYQQTPGQGLQFLFEYFSETQRNKGNFPGRFSGRQFSNSRSEMNVSTLELGDSALYLCASSPEGYNEQFFGPGTRLTVL.

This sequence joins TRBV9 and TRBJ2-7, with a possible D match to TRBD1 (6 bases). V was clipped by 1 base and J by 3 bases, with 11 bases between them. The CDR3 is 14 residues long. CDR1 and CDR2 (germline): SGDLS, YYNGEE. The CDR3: CASSVNQGHYEQYV. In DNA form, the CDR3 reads TGTGCCAGCAGCGTAAACCAGGGGCACTACGAGCAGTACGTC.

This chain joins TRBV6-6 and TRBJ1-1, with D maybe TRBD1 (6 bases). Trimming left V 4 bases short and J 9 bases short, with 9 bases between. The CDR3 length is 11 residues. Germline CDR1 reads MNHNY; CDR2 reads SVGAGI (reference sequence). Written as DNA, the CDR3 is TGTGCCAGCAGTTCAGGGGAAAAAGCTTTCTTT. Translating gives CASSSGEKAFF.

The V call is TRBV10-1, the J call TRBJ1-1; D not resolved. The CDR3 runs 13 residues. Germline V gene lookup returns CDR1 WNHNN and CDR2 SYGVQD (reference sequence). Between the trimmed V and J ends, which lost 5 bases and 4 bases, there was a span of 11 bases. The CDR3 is CASSIEGGTEAFF. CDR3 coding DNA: TGCGCCAGCAGTATCGAGGGCGGCACTGAAGCTTTCTTT.